The 30 T cell receptor beta chains given below trace back to one sample, sequenced in a study of lymphopenia after photon versus proton radiotherapy. The repertoire was sequenced with immunoSEQ multiplex PCR; TCRdb's copy has only in-frame clones and lacks some. The table includes some 38,000 clones, 92% detected once. Sequences were derived from peripheral blood, sampled from a patient treated with photon-based radiotherapy. These receptors were obtained from a man in his sixties with cholangiocarcinoma.

The chain recombines TRBV4-1 with TRBJ2-7; the D is unclear. Germline V gives CDR1 MGHRA, CDR2 YSYEKL. The CDR3 loop spans 19 amino acids. V was shortened by 0 bases and J by 6 bases, with 27 bases between the two germline ends. The CDR3 DNA reads as TGCGCCAGCAGCCAAGACCCAACGCTAGACCTCTCCCTAAGATCCGAGCAGTACTTC. Its protein is CASSQDPTLDLSLRSEQYF.

The chain carries TRBV21-1 and TRBJ2-1. TRBV21-1 is a pseudogene segment. The CDR3 runs 14 residues. The DNA for the CDR3 is TGTGCCAGTGACCACGGACCACCCCTGAATGAGCAGTTCTTC. It is translated as CASDHGPPLNEQFF.

The V call is TRBV7-7, the J call TRBJ2-5; 10 bases fit TRBD1. The germline CDR1 and CDR2 sequences are SSHAT and FNYEAQ (reference sequence). Losses at the gene ends were 2 bases for V and 3 bases for J; bases not matched to a gene: 6. This CDR3 spans 16 amino acids. The CDR3 nucleotides read TGTGCCAGCAGCTTAACCGGGACAGGGGCTGAAGAGACCCAGTACTTC. Amino acids: CASSLTGTGAEETQYF.

This clone has a handful of counts. The chain joins TRBV11-3 to TRBJ1-2; no clear D. This CDR3 contains 13 residues. Trimming shortened V by 3 bases and J by 8 bases, and 13 bases separated the two germline ends. Germline CDR1 and CDR2: SGHNT and YENEEA. The CDR3 DNA sequence: TGTGCCAGCAGCTTGGAAGGGATGGGGGGCTACACCTTC. Protein: CASSLEGMGGYTF.

The chain employs TRBV28 and TRBJ1-5; unclear D gene. CDR3 length equals 13 residues. V shed 8 bases and J shed 5 bases, with 13 bases lying between them. Looked up from germline, CDR1 is MDHEN and CDR2 is SYDVKM. The CDR3 loop is CASRGGAHQPQHF. CDR3 nucleotides: TGTGCCAGCCGAGGCGGAGCCCATCAGCCCCAGCATTTT.

This chain links TRBV10-3 with TRBJ1-1; possible D gene TRBD1, 5 bases. The CDR3 spans 14 residues. Per germline, CDR1 ENHRY and CDR2 SYGVKD. V lost 0 bases and J lost 1, with 6 bases in between. CDR3 amino acids: CAISESGENTEAFF. DNA of the CDR3: TGTGCCATCAGTGAGTCAGGGGAGAACACTGAAGCTTTCTTT.

The genes are TRBV7-9 and TRBJ2-7; D is undetermined. V lost 4 bases and J 3 bases, leaving 13 bases between the germline ends. Germline V gene data show CDR1 as SEHNR and CDR2 as FQNEAQ (reference sequence). The CDR3 has 14 residues. The CDR3 reads CASSSSYRNYEQYF. Here the CDR3 DNA reads TGTGCCAGCAGCTCTTCGTACAGAAACTACGAGCAGTACTTC.

The V call is TRBV5-1, the J call TRBJ2-7; TRBD1 matches 7 bases. The CDR3 extends over 16 amino acids. Germline V gene data show CDR1 as SGHRS and CDR2 as YFSETQ. V lost 1 base and J lost 5; bases outside the gene matches: 12. This chain's CDR3 is CASSLLSAGGRDEQYF. CDR3 DNA sequence: TGCGCCAGCAGCTTGTTGTCTGCAGGGGGAAGGGACGAGCAGTACTTC.

The chain employs TRBV5-1 and TRBJ2-2; D unclear. Germline CDR1 SGHRS, CDR2 YFSETQ. The V and J ends lost 0 bases and 0 bases respectively, with 9 bases between them. The CDR3 has 16 amino acids. The CDR3 bases are TGCGCCAGCAGCTTGGACGGCAGGTCGAACACCGGGGAGCTGTTTTTT. Amino acid sequence: CASSLDGRSNTGELFF.

This clone has a handful of counts. This chain joins TRBV5-4 and TRBJ1-6; 9 bases match TRBD1. CDR1 and CDR2 (germline): SGHNT, YYREEE (reference sequence). The V segment lost 2 bases and the J segment 7 bases; nucleotides outside the gene matches: 4. This CDR3 region has 15 residues. CDR3 residues: CASSFHGQGNSPLHF. Here the CDR3 DNA reads TGTGCCAGCAGCTTCCATGGACAGGGGAATTCACCCCTCCACTTT.

The rearrangement links TRBV11-2 to TRBJ1-2; D is ambiguous. Germline V lookup: CDR1 SGHAT, CDR2 FQNNGV. Trimming removed 2 bases from V and 4 bases from J, with 8 bases in between. The CDR3 runs 13 residues. CDR3 protein: CASSLRAGYGYTF. CDR3 DNA: TGTGCCAGCAGCTTAAGGGCGGGCTATGGCTACACCTTC.

J is TRBJ2-1 and V is TRBV6-5; no reliable D call. This CDR3 contains 14 residues. The V gene lost 6 bases and the J gene lost 0 bases, with 9 bases spanning the gap. Germline V gene lookup returns CDR1 MNHEY and CDR2 SVGAGI. The CDR3 loop is CASSPGHSYNEQFF. In nucleotides, the CDR3 is TGTGCCAGCAGCCCCGGTCACTCCTACAATGAGCAGTTCTTC.

V usage is TRBV9 and J usage is TRBJ2-1, with TRBD2 as a possible D gene (5 bases). V lost 4 bases, J lost 4 bases, and 15 bases lay in between. This CDR3 is built from 15 residues. Germline V gene lookup returns CDR1 SGDLS and CDR2 YYNGEE. The CDR3 loop is CASSPSGLGYNEQFF. CDR3 coding DNA: TGTGCCAGCAGCCCATCGGGATTGGGATACAATGAGCAGTTCTTC.

This chain links TRBV5-1 with TRBJ1-6, with a weak D call TRBD1 (6 bases). The germline gives CDR1 SGHRS, CDR2 YFSETQ. The CDR3 covers 16 residues. Between the trimmed V and J ends, which lost 6 bases and 4 bases, there was a span of 17 bases. Here the CDR3 DNA reads TGCGCCAGCACTGATGGGGGCCCCCCGTATAATTCACCCCTCCACTTT. Residues: CASTDGGPPYNSPLHF. The complete variable domain, with remaining parts taken from reference TRBV5-1 and TRBJ1-6, reads KAGVTQTPRYLIKTRGQQVTLSCSPISGHRSVSWYQQTPGQGLQFLFEYFSETQRNKGNFPGRFSGRQFSNSRSEMNVSTLELGDSALYLCASTDGGPPYNSPLHFGNGTRLTVT.

CDR3 sequence reads: CAINAGDAYTF. For the CDR3, the DNA is TGTGCCATCAATGCAGGCGATGCCTACACCTTC. The chain combines TRBV10-3 with TRBJ1-2; D unclear. Looked up from germline, CDR1 is ENHRY and CDR2 is SYGVKD. The CDR3 is 11 amino acids. Trimming pared 7 bases from V and 10 bases from J, leaving 13 bases between.

The chain carries TRBV5-1 and TRBJ2-1, with TRBD2 matching over 7 bases. Germline V gene data show CDR1 as SGHRS and CDR2 as YFSETQ. Trimming took 0 bases from V and 5 from J; bases not matched to a gene: 11. The CDR3 contains 17 residues. DNA for the CDR3: TGCGCCAGCAGCTTGGCCTACCTGGGCGGGGGAGACAATGAGCAGTTCTTC. It specifies CASSLAYLGGGDNEQFF.

V gene TRBV7-9 combines with J gene TRBJ1-1; D may be TRBD1 (5 bases). With 5 bases removed from V and 5 bases from J, the gap between germline ends came to 12 bases. The CDR3 is 13 amino acids. Germline assignment: CDR1 SEHNR and CDR2 FQNEAQ (reference sequence). The CDR3 region has the DNA TGTGCCAGCAGCCGATTGGGGGGGACTGAAGCTTTCTTT. Translating gives CASSRLGGTEAFF.

This chain links TRBV6-6 with TRBJ1-3; D is ambiguous. Per the germline V gene, CDR1 is MNHNY and CDR2 is SVGAGI (reference sequence). The CDR3 has 14 residues. Trimming stripped 4 bases from V and 0 bases from J, with 7 bases between. In DNA, the CDR3 is TGTGCCAGCAGTTTGGGGAGCTCTGGAAACACCATATATTTT. Translation: CASSLGSSGNTIYF.

The V call is TRBV7-2, the J call TRBJ2-7, with D unresolved. The CDR3 extends over 15 amino acids. The V gene's germline CDR1 is SGHTA and CDR2 FQGNSA. The V gene lost 1 base and the J gene lost 0 bases, with 10 bases spanning the gap. The CDR3 protein is CASSLEQLLSYEQYF. DNA for the CDR3: TGTGCCAGCAGCTTAGAACAGTTACTCTCCTACGAGCAGTACTTC.

This clone was seen a single time. This chain joins TRBV4-3 and TRBJ1-4, with D unclear. The CDR3 contains 14 residues. Germline V lookup: CDR1 LGHNA, CDR2 YSLEER. V lost 0 bases to trimming and J lost 7 bases, with 9 bases between them. DNA for the CDR3: TGCGCCAGCAGCCAAGAACAAACCTTTGAAAAACTGTTTTTT. As protein: CASSQEQTFEKLFF.

The chain links TRBV5-4 to TRBJ2-1; the D gene is possibly TRBD1 (5 bases). With 5 bases removed from V and 9 bases from J, the gap between germline ends came to 21 bases. In germline, CDR1 is SGHNT, CDR2 YYREEE (reference sequence). The CDR3 covers 15 residues. CDR3 nucleotides: TGTGCCAGCAGACCCTCGGGTGCAGGGATGGGTGAGCAGTTCTTC. Its translation: CASRPSGAGMGEQFF.

This chain connects TRBV5-8 to TRBJ2-2; D unclear. Per germline, CDR1 SGHTS and CDR2 YDEGEE. The CDR3 extends over 15 amino acids. Trimming shortened V by 4 bases and J by 2 bases, and 12 bases separated the two germline ends. CDR3 protein: CASSHRLINTGELFF. Here the CDR3 DNA reads TGTGCCAGCAGCCACCGTCTCATAAACACCGGGGAGCTGTTTTTT.

This clone was observed a few times. The chain uses TRBV13 and TRBJ1-2; TRBD1 matches at 7 bases. CDR1 and CDR2 from the germline V gene are PRHDT and FYEKMQ (reference sequence). This CDR3 is built from 13 residues. The ends lost 5 bases at V and 4 bases at J; junction bases unmatched: 4. The CDR3 region has the DNA TGTGCCAGCAGCCCAGGACAGGCCTATGGCTACACCTTC. Its protein is CASSPGQAYGYTF.

The chain links TRBV5-1 to TRBJ2-5, with TRBD2 identical over 13 bases. V dropped 4 bases and J dropped 3; count of bases not matched to a gene: 0. This CDR3 has 14 residues. Germline values: CDR1 SGHRS, CDR2 YFSETQ. This CDR3 reads CASSGTSGEETQYF. The CDR3 nucleotides read TGCGCCAGCAGCGGGACTAGCGGGGAAGAGACCCAGTACTTC.

The chain carries TRBV28 and TRBJ1-5; no clear D. The germline V gene has CDR1 MDHEN and CDR2 SYDVKM. Trimming stripped 4 bases from V and 4 bases from J, with 5 bases between. The CDR3 contains 12 residues. CDR3 region: CASSSANQPQHF. The CDR3 DNA is TGTGCCAGCAGTTCTGCGAATCAGCCCCAGCATTTT. The full variable domain, in which reference TRBV28 and TRBJ1-5 provide the parts outside the CDR3, is DVKVTQSSRYLVKRTGEKVFLECVQDMDHENMFWYRQDPGLGLRLIYFSYDVKMKEKGDIPEGYSVSREKKERFSLILESASTNQTSMYLCASSSANQPQHFGDGTRLSIL.

The V and J genes are TRBV18 and TRBJ2-3; the match to TRBD2 covers 14 bases. The CDR3 runs to 17 residues. CDR1 is KGHSH and CDR2 is LQKENI in the germline V gene. V lost 5 bases to trimming and J lost 1 base; unmatched junction nucleotides: 5. CDR3 region: CASSTSGLAGGTDTQYF. The CDR3 nucleotides are TGTGCCAGCTCAACGTCGGGACTAGCGGGAGGCACAGATACGCAGTATTTT.

The chain joins TRBV6-5 to TRBJ2-1, with D unresolved. CDR3 length equals 11 residues. V dropped 2 bases and J dropped 8 bases, with 4 bases sitting between them. CDR1 is MNHEY and CDR2 is SVGAGI in the germline V gene. CDR3 protein: CASSYSDEQFF. In DNA, the CDR3 is TGTGCCAGCAGTTACAGCGATGAGCAGTTCTTC.

J is TRBJ2-3 and V is TRBV29-1, with 9 nucleotides matching TRBD1. CDR1 and CDR2 from the germline V gene are SQVTM and ANQGSEA. The CDR3 contains 15 residues. Trimming took 4 bases from V and 8 from J; bases not matched to a gene: 13. CDR3 DNA: TGCAGCGTTGGTTTTTCGGGACAGGGCTTCGGTACGCAGTATTTT. Protein sequence: CSVGFSGQGFGTQYF.

The chain employs TRBV28 and TRBJ2-5; 11 positions match TRBD2. The CDR3 is 15 amino acids. Germline V lookup: CDR1 MDHEN, CDR2 SYDVKM. Trimming removed 5 bases from V and 3 bases from J; junction bases left unmatched: 5. The CDR3 loop reads CASSPGLAEKETQYF. CDR3 DNA: TGTGCCAGCAGTCCGGGACTAGCGGAAAAAGAGACCCAGTACTTC. Supplemented by reference TRBV28 and TRBJ2-5, the full variable domain reads DVKVTQSSRYLVKRTGEKVFLECVQDMDHENMFWYRQDPGLGLRLIYFSYDVKMKEKGDIPEGYSVSREKKERFSLILESASTNQTSMYLCASSPGLAEKETQYFGPGTRLLVL.

The chain links TRBV5-4 to TRBJ1-2; D remains unclear. Germline-derived CDR1 and CDR2 are SGHNT and YYREEE (reference sequence). CDR3 size: 13 residues. With 5 bases removed from V and 4 bases from J, the gap between germline ends came to 12 bases. The CDR3 nucleotides are TGTGCCAGCAGTCCAGTGGCCGGCTATGGCTACACCTTC. Amino acid sequence: CASSPVAGYGYTF.